This T cell receptor beta chain was observed in a study of radiation and T cells in renal cell carcinoma. Time point described: blood 4 weeks post-SBRT, at nephrectomy. As to treatment: 15 Gy SBRT to primary tumor, nephrectomy 4 weeks later. Nephrectomy followed 15 Gy stereotactic body radiation by 4 weeks. Sequenced by immunoSEQ multiplex PCR; TCRdb stores in-frame clones only, minus some. Of roughly 58,000 clones detected, about 83% appear once; the ten largest clones hold about 6.3%. The CDR3 contains 15 residues. Losses at the gene ends were 2 bases for V and 1 base for J; bases not matched to a gene: 2. Germline CDR1 LNHDA, CDR2 SQIVND (reference sequence).

The TCR sequence derives from a man aged 60-69 years with renal cell carcinoma. The sequencing used blood, collected from a patient whose treatment included radiotherapy and nephrectomy. The chain is built from TRBV19 and TRBJ2-3; TRBD1 matches at 8 bases. The CDR3 bases are TGTGCCAGTAGTATAACAGGGGGTGGCACAGATACGCAGTATTTT. This codes for CASSITGGGTDTQYF. The entire variable domain, with the rest obtained from reference TRBV19 and TRBJ2-3, is as follows: DGGITQSPKYLFRKEGQNVTLSCEQNLNHDAMYWYRQDPGQGLRLIYYSQIVNDFQKGDIAEGYSVSREKKESFPLTVTSAQKNPTAFYLCASSITGGGTDTQYFGPGTRLTVL.